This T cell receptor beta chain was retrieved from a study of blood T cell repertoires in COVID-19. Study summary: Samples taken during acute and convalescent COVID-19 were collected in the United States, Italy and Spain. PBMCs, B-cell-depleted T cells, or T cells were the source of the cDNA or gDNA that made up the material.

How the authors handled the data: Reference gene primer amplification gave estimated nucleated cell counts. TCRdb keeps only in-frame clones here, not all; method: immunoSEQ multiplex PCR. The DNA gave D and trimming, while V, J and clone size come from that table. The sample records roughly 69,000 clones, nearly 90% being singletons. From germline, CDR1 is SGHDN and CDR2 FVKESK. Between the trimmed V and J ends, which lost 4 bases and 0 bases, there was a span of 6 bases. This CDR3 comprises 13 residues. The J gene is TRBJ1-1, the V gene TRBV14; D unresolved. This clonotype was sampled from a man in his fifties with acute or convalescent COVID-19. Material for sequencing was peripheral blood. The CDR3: CASSLSLNTEAFF. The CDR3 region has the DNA TGTGCCAGCAGCCTCTCCCTGAACACTGAAGCTTTCTTT.